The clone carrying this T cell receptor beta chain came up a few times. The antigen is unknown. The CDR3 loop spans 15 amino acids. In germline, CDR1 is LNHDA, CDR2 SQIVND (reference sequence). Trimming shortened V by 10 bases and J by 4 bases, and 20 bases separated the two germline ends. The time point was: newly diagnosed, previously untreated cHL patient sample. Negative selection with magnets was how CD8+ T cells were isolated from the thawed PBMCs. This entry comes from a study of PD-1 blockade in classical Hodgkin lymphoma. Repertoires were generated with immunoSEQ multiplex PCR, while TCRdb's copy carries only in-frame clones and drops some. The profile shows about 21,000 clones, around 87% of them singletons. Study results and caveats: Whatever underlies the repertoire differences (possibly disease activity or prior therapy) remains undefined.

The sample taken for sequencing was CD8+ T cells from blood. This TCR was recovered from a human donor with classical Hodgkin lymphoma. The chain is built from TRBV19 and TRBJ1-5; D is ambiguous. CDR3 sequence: CATDNAGYVNQPQHF. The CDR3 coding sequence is TGTGCCACCGACAACGCCGGATACGTTAATCAGCCCCAGCATTTT.